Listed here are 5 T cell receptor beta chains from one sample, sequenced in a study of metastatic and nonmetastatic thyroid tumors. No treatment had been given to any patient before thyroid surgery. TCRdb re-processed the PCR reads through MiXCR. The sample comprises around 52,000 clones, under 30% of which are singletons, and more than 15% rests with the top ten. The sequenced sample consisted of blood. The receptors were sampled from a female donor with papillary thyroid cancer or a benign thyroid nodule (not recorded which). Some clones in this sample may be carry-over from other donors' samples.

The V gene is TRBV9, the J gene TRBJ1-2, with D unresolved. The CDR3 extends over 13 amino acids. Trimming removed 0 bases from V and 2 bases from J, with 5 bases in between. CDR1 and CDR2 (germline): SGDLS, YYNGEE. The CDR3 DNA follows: TGTGCCAGCAGCGTAGACAGAAACTATGGCTACACCTTC. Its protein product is CASSVDRNYGYTF.

CDR3 bases: TGCAGTGCTAGGGGGACTAGCGGGGCCTCCTACGAGCAGTACTTC. Its translation is CSARGTSGASYEQYF. The rearrangement uses TRBV20-1 and TRBJ2-7, with 13 bases lining up with TRBD2. This CDR3 has 15 residues. Germline values: CDR1 DFQATT, CDR2 SNEGSKA (reference sequence). V lost 3 bases and J lost 0; bases outside the gene matches: 2.

CDR3 sequence (DNA): TGTGCCAGCAGCCGGGACTATAATTCACCCCTCCACTTT. It translates to CASSRDYNSPLHF. The chain couples TRBV14 to TRBJ1-6, with unresolved D. Germline CDR1 SGHDN, CDR2 FVKESK. Trimming took 4 bases from V and 3 from J, leaving 4 bases between them. The CDR3 spans 13 residues.

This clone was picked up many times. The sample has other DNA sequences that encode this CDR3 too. The CDR3 DNA sequence: TGCAGTGCTGGGGAGCCAGCAAATCAGCCCCAGCATTTT. Translating it yields CSAGEPANQPQHF. The V gene is TRBV20-1, the J gene TRBJ1-5; no definite D call. CDR1 is DFQATT and CDR2 is SNEGSKA in the germline V gene (reference sequence). The V and J ends lost 5 bases and 4 bases respectively, with 12 bases between them. The CDR3 is 13 residues long.

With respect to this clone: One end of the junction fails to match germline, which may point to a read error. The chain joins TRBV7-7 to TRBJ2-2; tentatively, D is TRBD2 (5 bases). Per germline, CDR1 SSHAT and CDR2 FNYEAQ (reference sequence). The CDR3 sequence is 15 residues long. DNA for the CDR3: TGTGCTAGCAGCCGGGGTCAGTGGAACACCGGGGAGCTGTTTTTT. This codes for CASSRGQWNTGELFF. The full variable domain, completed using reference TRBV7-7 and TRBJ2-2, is GAGVSQSPRYKVTKRGQDVTLRCDPISSHATLYWYQQALGQGPEFLTYFNYEAQPDKSGLPSDRFSAERPEGSISTLTIQRTEQRDSAMYRCASSRGQWNTGELFFGEGSRLTVL.